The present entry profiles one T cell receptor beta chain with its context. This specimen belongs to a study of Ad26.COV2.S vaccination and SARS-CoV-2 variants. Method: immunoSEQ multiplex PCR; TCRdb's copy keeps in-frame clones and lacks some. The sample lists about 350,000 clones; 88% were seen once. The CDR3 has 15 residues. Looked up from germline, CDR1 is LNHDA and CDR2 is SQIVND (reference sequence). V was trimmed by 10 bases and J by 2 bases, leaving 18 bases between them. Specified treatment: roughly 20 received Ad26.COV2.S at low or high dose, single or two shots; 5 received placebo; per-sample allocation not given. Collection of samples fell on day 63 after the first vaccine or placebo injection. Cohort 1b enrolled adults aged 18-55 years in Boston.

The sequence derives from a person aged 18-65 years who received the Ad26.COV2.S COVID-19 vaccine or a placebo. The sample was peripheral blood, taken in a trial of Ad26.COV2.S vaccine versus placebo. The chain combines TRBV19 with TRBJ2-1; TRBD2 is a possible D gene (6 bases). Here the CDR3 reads CAKIPGGRTYNEQFF. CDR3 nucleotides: TGTGCCAAGATACCTGGGGGGAGGACCTACAATGAGCAGTTCTTC.